The clone carrying this TCR beta chain was seen many times. Its antigen is still unknown. Library construction for TCR beta used iRepertoire HTBI primers and Arm-PCR of CDR3 regions. MiXCR, applied by TCRdb to the multiplex PCR reads, yields one record per CDR3 protein. The sample holds a few hundred thousand distinct CDR3 sequences, over 15% seen once. Germline lookup yields CDR1 SGHRS and CDR2 YFSETQ. CDR3 length equals 16 residues. Deletions cut 1 base from V and 5 bases from J, with 15 bases between. This sample's time point: newly diagnosed GD, antithyroid drugs for less than 3 months. From PBMCs, RNA was extracted and then used to make the TCR library. This specimen belongs to a study of regulatory T cells in long-lasting Graves disease. Study-level results: Patients with persistent Graves' had lower TCR diversity than newly diagnosed patients.

These data also formed part of another study, on T cells in Graves' hyperthyroidism and ophthalmopathy. From that paper: Also found in blood were most expanded thyroid clonotypes above 0.001. Ophthalmopathy was separated from stable hyperthyroidism by a 13 V-J model. Onset of ophthalmopathy came a median around 6.2 months after the model predicted it.

This sequence joins TRBV5-1 and TRBJ1-4; possible D gene TRBD1, 6 bases. This clonotype was obtained from a man in his forties with Graves disease. Sequences were derived from peripheral blood mononuclear cells (PBMCs), sampled at new diagnosis, from a patient treated with antithyroid drugs. CDR3 loop: CASSLTAGQGNEKLFF. DNA for the CDR3: TGCGCCAGCAGCTTGACGGCAGGGCAGGGGAATGAAAAACTGTTTTTT. Full variable domain (rest looked up from reference TRBV5-1 and TRBJ1-4): KAGVTQTPRYLIKTRGQQVTLSCSPISGHRSVSWYQQTPGQGLQFLFEYFSETQRNKGNFPGRFSGRQFSNSRSEMNVSTLELGDSALYLCASSLTAGQGNEKLFFGSGTQLSVL.